This T cell receptor (beta chain) derives from a study of blood T cell repertoires in COVID-19. Study as a whole: Italy, Spain and the United States were the sources of the convalescent and acute COVID-19 samples. Sample material is recorded as cDNA or gDNA derived from T cells, B-cell-depleted T cells, or PBMCs.

The germline V gene has CDR1 SGHRS and CDR2 YFSETQ. This CDR3 is built from 15 residues. V was pared by 0 bases and J by 0 bases, with 6 bases between. Per the original methods: Scientists estimated how many nucleated cells there were by amplifying reference gene primers. Repertoires were generated with immunoSEQ multiplex PCR, while TCRdb's copy carries only in-frame clones and drops some. V and J calls and clone size are those listed in that table; D and trimming were worked out from the DNA. The table includes some 160,000 clones, about 83% detected once. This TCR came from a woman older than 75 with acute or convalescent COVID-19. The chain carries TRBV5-1 and TRBJ1-4; D gene uncertain. The sample consisted of peripheral blood. The CDR3 DNA follows: TGCGCCAGCAGCTTGGGCAGTGCAACTAATGAAAAACTGTTTTTT. Protein: CASSLGSATNEKLFF.